These T cell receptor beta chains were read from a single sample in a study of blood T cell repertoires in COVID-19. TCRdb's copy holds only in-frame clones and misses some; the assay was immunoSEQ multiplex PCR. The repertoire includes a few hundred thousand clones, roughly 88% of them detected once, and more than 0.95% sits in the top ten. Specimen: PBMCs or T cells enriched from blood (not recorded which). Receptors originate from a woman aged 35 to 49 with acute COVID-19. The CDR3 runs from the conserved cysteine through the conserved F or W. D genes are given only for firm matches. Expanded clones get a size class; other rows say once, few or many, or leave the size out.

j_gene	abundance	d_gene	v_gene	CDR3aa	CDR3nt
TRBJ2-1	NA	NA	TRBV11-3	CASSPGDQYNEQFF	TGTGCCAGCAGCCCAGGGGACCAGTACAATGAGCAGTTCTTC
TRBJ2-3	NA	NA	TRBV2	CASSDAGDTQYF	TGTGCCAGCAGTGATGCAGGGGATACGCAGTATTTT
TRBJ1-5	NA	NA	TRBV7-3	CASSSGQYQPQHF	TGTGCCAGCAGTTCCGGACAATATCAGCCCCAGCATTTT
TRBJ2-1	few	TRBD2	TRBV10-1	CASSESVAGDEQFF	TGCGCCAGCAGTGAGTCTGTGGCGGGAGATGAGCAGTTCTTC
TRBJ2-5	NA	TRBD1	TRBV5-6	CASSRTGGLETQYF	TGTGCCAGCAGCAGGACAGGGGGCTTGGAGACCCAGTACTTC
TRBJ1-1	NA	TRBD1	TRBV9	CASSAGQGLITEAFF	TGTGCCAGCAGCGCGGGACAGGGGTTGATCACTGAAGCTTTCTTT
TRBJ1-1	NA	NA	TRBV12-3/TRBV12-4	CASSSGVSEAFF	TGTGCCAGCAGTTCCGGGGTGAGCGAAGCTTTCTTT
TRBJ1-5	NA	NA	TRBV4-2	CASSQEFNSNQPQHF	TGTGCCAGCAGCCAAGAATTTAACAGTAATCAGCCCCAGCATTTT
TRBJ2-5	NA	TRBD2	TRBV18	CASSPGLVSSSETQYF	TGTGCCAGCTCACCTGGACTAGTTAGTTCGTCGGAGACCCAGTACTTC
TRBJ1-5	NA	NA	TRBV19	CASIPGDSGNQPQHF	TGTGCCAGTATCCCAGGGGATTCTGGCAATCAGCCCCAGCATTTT
TRBJ1-5	NA	NA	TRBV28	CATYRTGRASYQPQHF	TGTGCCACTTATCGAACAGGGAGGGCGAGCTATCAGCCCCAGCATTTT
TRBJ1-5	NA	TRBD1	TRBV27	CASSFQTGGNQPQHF	TGTGCCAGCAGTTTTCAGACAGGGGGCAATCAGCCCCAGCATTTT
TRBJ2-1	NA	TRBD2	TRBV27	CASSPFSRELSNEQFF	TGTGCCAGCAGTCCCTTCTCGCGGGAGTTATCCAATGAGCAGTTCTTC
TRBJ1-5	NA	TRBD1	TRBV19	CASSWGQGITQPQHF	TGTGCCAGTAGCTGGGGACAGGGGATCACTCAGCCCCAGCATTTT
TRBJ1-6	NA	NA	TRBV7-2	CASSLDGIGGAHSPLHF	TGTGCCAGCAGCTTAGACGGGATAGGGGGGGCTCATTCACCCCTCCACTTT
TRBJ2-1	NA	NA	TRBV27	CASSFLSPDNEQFF	TGTGCCAGCAGTTTTCTGTCCCCCGACAATGAGCAGTTCTTC
TRBJ1-1	NA	NA	TRBV7-5	CARSLPRGGNTEAFF	TGTGCCAGAAGCTTACCTCGGGGAGGGAACACTGAAGCTTTCTTT
TRBJ2-7	NA	TRBD2	TRBV6-1	CASSEARGRRYEQYF	TGTGCCAGCAGTGAAGCGCGCGGGAGAAGGTACGAGCAGTACTTC
TRBJ2-7	few	NA	TRBV10-1	CASRPDWTYEQYF	TGCGCCAGCAGACCCGACTGGACCTACGAGCAGTACTTC
TRBJ1-1	once	NA	TRBV5-1	CASSSSVFENTEAFF	TGCGCCAGCAGCTCCTCGGTTTTTGAGAACACTGAAGCTTTCTTT
TRBJ1-2	NA	NA	TRBV27	CASSSRSGTYGYTF	TGTGCCAGCAGTTCCCGATCAGGAACCTATGGCTACACCTTC
TRBJ1-1	NA	NA	TRBV3-1/TRBV3-2	CASSQDRGSRNTEAFF	TGTGCCAGCAGCCAAGACCGTGGGAGTAGGAACACTGAAGCTTTCTTT
TRBJ2-7	NA	NA	TRBV24-1	CATSEGGRVYEQYF	TGTGCCACCAGTGAGGGAGGCAGGGTCTACGAGCAGTACTTC
TRBJ2-5	once	TRBD1	TRBV24-1	CATGQEQETQYF	TGTGCCACCGGACAGGAACAAGAGACCCAGTACTTC
TRBJ1-1	NA	NA	TRBV7-3	CASSFGGSGTEAFF	TGTGCCAGCAGCTTCGGAGGGAGCGGCACTGAAGCTTTCTTT
TRBJ1-2	NA	NA	TRBV11-3	CASSLDPGSGDYGYTF	TGTGCCAGCAGCTTAGATCCAGGGTCAGGGGACTATGGCTACACCTTC
TRBJ1-1	NA	TRBD1	TRBV4-3	CASSPDLGQEYTEAFF	TGCGCCAGCAGCCCAGACCTCGGACAGGAATACACTGAAGCTTTCTTT
TRBJ2-1	once	NA	TRBV9	CASSASSEVYNEQFF	TGTGCCAGCAGCGCGTCGAGTGAAGTCTACAATGAGCAGTTCTTC
TRBJ1-2	NA	NA	TRBV27	CASSSSGIRDTNYGYTF	TGTGCCAGCAGTTCCTCAGGAATTCGGGACACTAACTATGGCTACACCTTC
TRBJ2-4	NA	TRBD1	TRBV3-1/TRBV3-2	CASSQQGGPNIQYF	TGTGCCAGCAGCCAACAAGGGGGCCCAAACATTCAGTACTTC
TRBJ2-7	NA	NA	TRBV11-2	CASSFSGSGYEQYF	TGTGCCAGCAGCTTTTCCGGGAGTGGGTACGAGCAGTACTTC
TRBJ2-1	few	TRBD2	TRBV7-2	CASQRESSPSSYNEQFF	TGTGCCAGTCAGCGGGAGTCGAGCCCGAGCTCCTACAATGAGCAGTTCTTC
TRBJ1-2	NA	NA	TRBV2	CASSPVQGPCTF	TGTGCCAGCAGTCCCGTACAGGGCCCGTGCACCTTC
TRBJ2-3	NA	NA	TRBV13	CASSLDGWQADTQYF	TGTGCCAGCAGCTTAGATGGGTGGCAGGCAGATACGCAGTATTTT
TRBJ2-1	NA	NA	TRBV20-1	CSATRGNEQFF	TGCAGTGCCACCCGGGGGAATGAGCAGTTCTTC
TRBJ1-2	NA	NA	TRBV13	CASSLERTAYGYTF	TGTGCCAGCAGCTTAGAGAGGACAGCCTATGGCTACACCTTC
TRBJ2-1	NA	TRBD2	TRBV9	CASTRRASGIVGNEQFF	TGTGCCAGCACAAGGAGGGCTAGCGGGATAGTCGGGAATGAGCAGTTCTTC
TRBJ2-7	few	TRBD1	TRBV9	CASSVGWGQSYEQYF	TGTGCCAGCAGCGTAGGGTGGGGACAGTCCTACGAGCAGTACTTC
TRBJ1-2	once	TRBD1	TRBV5-1	CASSLEGQGVGNYGYTF	TGCGCCAGCAGCTTGGAAGGACAGGGGGTTGGTAACTATGGCTACACCTTC
TRBJ1-1	NA	TRBD1	TRBV11-2	CASSSRTGGWTEAFF	TGTGCCAGCAGCTCCCGGACAGGGGGATGGACTGAAGCTTTCTTT
TRBJ1-4	NA	NA	TRBV7-9	CASSPQEKLFF	TGTGCCAGCAGCCCACAAGAAAAACTGTTTTTT
TRBJ2-2	NA	NA	TRBV11-3	CASRLTYTGELFF	TGTGCCAGCAGACTAACTTACACCGGGGAGCTGTTTTTT
TRBJ2-1	NA	TRBD2	TRBV7-9	CASSPGTSVYNEQFF	TGTGCCAGCAGCCCCGGGACTAGCGTTTACAATGAGCAGTTCTTC
TRBJ1-1	NA	NA	TRBV6-5	CASSRQMNTEAFF	TGTGCCAGCAGTCGACAGATGAACACTGAAGCTTTCTTT
TRBJ2-1	NA	TRBD2	TRBV5-8	CASSTRLAGVFQFF	TGTGCCAGCAGCACCCGACTAGCGGGAGTATTTCAGTTCTTC
TRBJ1-1	few	NA	TRBV6-5	CASSHYDRNTEAFF	TGTGCCAGCAGTCACTATGACAGGAACACTGAAGCTTTCTTT
TRBJ1-5	NA	NA	TRBV2	CASSERGGSNQPQHF	TGTGCCAGCAGTGAACGAGGTGGGAGCAATCAGCCCCAGCATTTT
TRBJ1-1	NA	NA	TRBV5-4	CASSLSGARGNTEAFF	TGTGCCAGCAGCTTATCGGGAGCCAGAGGGAACACTGAAGCTTTCTTT
TRBJ1-2	NA	NA	TRBV9	CASSVGPAGAAGYTF	TGTGCCAGCAGCGTAGGCCCTGCAGGGGCGGCAGGCTACACCTTC
TRBJ1-5	NA	TRBD1	TRBV19	CASSKTGTAINSNQPQHF	TGTGCCAGTAGTAAAACCGGGACAGCTATTAATAGCAATCAGCCCCAGCATTTT
TRBJ1-5	NA	NA	TRBV7-8	CASSLNPEQPQHF	TGTGCCAGCAGCTTAAACCCCGAGCAGCCCCAGCATTTT